These T cell receptor beta chains were read from a single sample in a study of CD8 T cells in ankylosing spondylitis. TCRdb fed the 5' RACE reads into MiXCR, producing one record per CDR3 protein. Of about 130,000 distinct CDR3 sequences in the sample, about 6.7% were seen once. The sample was blood, either unsorted or a sorted T cell fraction (not recorded which). All receptors derive from a female donor with ankylosing spondylitis or in good health (not recorded which). Both conserved end residues are part of each CDR3. The order of the fields is V gene, clone size, CDR3 protein. Part of the rows lack a size; the others show once, few, many or a class for expanded clones.

>TRBV4-1|many
CASSQDKEAGTYNEQFF
>TRBV10-3|many
CATRQGTEAFF
>TRBV5-1|many
CASRRGMNTEAFF
>TRBV6-1|many
CASSTGQGIRTEAFF
>TRBV27|NA
CASSSGRQGAVGNEAFF
>TRBV20-1|many
CSAERSGGATDTQYF
>TRBV28|NA
CASTLGLAGANTGELFF
>TRBV18|few
CASSPPTRGGAFF
>TRBV4-1|many
CASRAGQGEIYGYTF
>TRBV18|NA
CASSPGQKEAFF
>TRBV4-3|many
CASSQELTGNYEQYF
>TRBV29-1|many
CSVAPDGRDEQFF
>TRBV9|many
CASSPMGQGSYGYTF
>TRBV29-1|many
CSVVPSGGDTQYF
>TRBV2|NA
CASGRDRVYNEQFF
>TRBV20-1|NA
CSAPMLGLAGGHLFF
>TRBV14|many
CASSRPVRTGAITGELFF
>TRBV20-1|many
CSALGPTSGAYEQYF
>TRBV4-1|many
CASSQAGRGETQYF
>TRBV5-1|many
CASSLADSTDTQYF
>TRBV6-8|many
CASSYSGKSSGNTIYF
>TRBV19|many
CASRTGPNTEAFF
>TRBV6-1|many
CASRGWGSSTDTQYF
>TRBV23-1|once
CASSQTSGRGRDNEQFF
>TRBV4-2|many
CASSQAGQGKNGYTF
>TRBV5-1|many
CASSLEGTDSYGYTF
>TRBV7-9|few
CASSFVLDTQYF
>TRBV29-1|many
CSVELSGGGYTF
>TRBV4-2|NA
CASSQDETAVGTFF
>TRBV7-9|few
CASFLGGPNTGELFF
>TRBV11-3|few
CASSLYAGGKAFF
>TRBV6-6|NA
CASTLWGVETQYF
>TRBV12-3/TRBV12-4|many
CASSLMGGGYEQYF
>TRBV9|many
CASSVTPGGNQPQHF
>TRBV6-5|many
CASSSTAGIHEQYF
>TRBV6-1|many
CASSELRNQPQHF
>TRBV9|many
CASSTQRGGDTGELFF
>TRBV15|many
CATSRVTIRDGGYGYTF
>TRBV5-1|many
CASSLNWGNTEAFF
>TRBV5-1|many
CASSEWTATNEKLFF
>TRBV28|NA
CASIPAGSYEQYF
>TRBV28|many
CASTLAGGAYEQYF
>TRBV5-6|many
CASSSSRGRNEQFF
>TRBV7-9|many
CASSLSPGHDGYTF
>TRBV5-1|many
CASLTSPGATEAFF
>TRBV29-1|many
CSMTLREPNTGELFF
>TRBV6-1|few
CASTSFQGAALNTEAFF